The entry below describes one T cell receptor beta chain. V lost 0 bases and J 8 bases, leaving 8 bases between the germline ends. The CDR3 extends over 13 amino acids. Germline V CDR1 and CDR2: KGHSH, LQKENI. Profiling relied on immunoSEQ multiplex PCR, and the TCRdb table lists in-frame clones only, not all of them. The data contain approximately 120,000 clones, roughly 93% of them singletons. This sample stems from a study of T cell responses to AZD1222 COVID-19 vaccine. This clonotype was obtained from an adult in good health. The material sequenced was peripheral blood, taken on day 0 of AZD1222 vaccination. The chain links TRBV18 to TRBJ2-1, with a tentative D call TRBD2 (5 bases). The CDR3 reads CASSPPGVYEQFF. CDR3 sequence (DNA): TGTGCCAGCTCACCACCCGGGGTTTATGAGCAGTTCTTC.